This T cell receptor beta chain is drawn from a study of identical twins. The study's findings and limits: A lower insertion count was a feature of abundant cord blood beta clonotypes, with no such feature in memory repertoires. Conclusions leaned on cross-sectional statistical analysis and did not track the same donors over time.

In this sample, this clonotype turned up a few times. Its antigen is as yet unknown. The germline CDR1 and CDR2 sequences are DFQATT and SNEGSKA (reference sequence). The germline V and J ends were trimmed by 3 bases and 0 bases, with 6 bases remaining between them. This CDR3 has 13 residues. Healthy Caucasians supplied all donations. TCRdb re-called the 5' RACE reads with MiXCR, one entry per CDR3 protein. The sample has 1.5 million to 2 million distinct CDR3 sequences; under 35% are singletons. Sequenced sample: cord blood. This clonotype originated in a newborn girl in good health. The V gene is TRBV20-1, the J gene TRBJ1-5; D not certain. In nucleotides, the CDR3 is TGCAGTGCTAGGAACGATAGCAATCAGCCCCAGCATTTT. Residues: CSARNDSNQPQHF.